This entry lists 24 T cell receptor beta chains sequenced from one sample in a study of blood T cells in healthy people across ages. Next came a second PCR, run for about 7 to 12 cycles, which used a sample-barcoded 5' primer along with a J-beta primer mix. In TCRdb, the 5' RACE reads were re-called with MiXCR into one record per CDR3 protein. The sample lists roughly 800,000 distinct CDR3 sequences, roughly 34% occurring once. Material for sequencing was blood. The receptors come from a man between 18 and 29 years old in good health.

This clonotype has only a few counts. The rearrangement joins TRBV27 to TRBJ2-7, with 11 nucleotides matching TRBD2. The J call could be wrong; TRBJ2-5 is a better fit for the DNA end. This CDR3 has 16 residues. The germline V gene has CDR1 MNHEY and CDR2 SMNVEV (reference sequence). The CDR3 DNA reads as TGTGCCAGCAGTTTATCGAGGGCTAGCGGGGGGGAGACCCAGTACTTC. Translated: CASSLSRASGGETQYF.

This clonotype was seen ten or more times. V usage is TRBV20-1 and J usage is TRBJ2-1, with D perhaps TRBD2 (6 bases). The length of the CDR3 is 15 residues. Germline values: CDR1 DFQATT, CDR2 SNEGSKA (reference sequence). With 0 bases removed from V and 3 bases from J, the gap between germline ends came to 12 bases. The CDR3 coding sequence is TGCAGTGCTAGAGATCTGGGGACTTTCTACAATGAGCAGTTCTTC. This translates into CSARDLGTFYNEQFF.

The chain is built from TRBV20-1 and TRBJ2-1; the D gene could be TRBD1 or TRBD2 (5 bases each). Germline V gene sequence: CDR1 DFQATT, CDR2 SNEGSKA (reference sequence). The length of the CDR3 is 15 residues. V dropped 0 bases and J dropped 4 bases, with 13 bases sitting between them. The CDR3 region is CSARDRDQTYNEQFF. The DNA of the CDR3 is TGCAGTGCTAGAGACCGGGACCAGACTTACAATGAGCAGTTCTTC.

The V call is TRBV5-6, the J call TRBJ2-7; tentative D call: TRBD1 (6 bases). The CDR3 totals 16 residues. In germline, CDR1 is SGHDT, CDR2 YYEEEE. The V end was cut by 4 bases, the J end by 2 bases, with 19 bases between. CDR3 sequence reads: CASSDGSGTQPYEQYF. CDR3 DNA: TGTGCCAGCAGCGACGGCTCGGGGACACAACCCTACGAGCAGTACTTC.

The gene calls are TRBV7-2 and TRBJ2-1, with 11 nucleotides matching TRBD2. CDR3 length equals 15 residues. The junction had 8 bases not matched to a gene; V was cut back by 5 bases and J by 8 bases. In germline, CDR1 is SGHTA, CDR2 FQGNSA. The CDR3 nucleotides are TGTGCCAGCAGCCAGATAGCGGGGGGGGGGTATGAGCAGTTCTTC. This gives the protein CASSQIAGGGYEQFF.

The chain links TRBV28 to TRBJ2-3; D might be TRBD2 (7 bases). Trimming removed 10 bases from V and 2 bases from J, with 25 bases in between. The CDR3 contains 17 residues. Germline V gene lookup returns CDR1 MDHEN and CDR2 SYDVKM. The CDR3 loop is CATTRGGWGGSTDTQYF. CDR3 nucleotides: TGTGCCACCACACGGGGAGGATGGGGGGGCTCCACAGATACGCAGTATTTT.

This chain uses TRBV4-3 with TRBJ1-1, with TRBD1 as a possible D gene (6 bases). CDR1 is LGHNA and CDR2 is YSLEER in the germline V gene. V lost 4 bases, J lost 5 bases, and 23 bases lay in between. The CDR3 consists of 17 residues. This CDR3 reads CASSLHYQGLSLTEAFF. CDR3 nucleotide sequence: TGCGCCAGCAGCCTCCATTATCAGGGGCTCAGCTTGACTGAAGCTTTCTTT.

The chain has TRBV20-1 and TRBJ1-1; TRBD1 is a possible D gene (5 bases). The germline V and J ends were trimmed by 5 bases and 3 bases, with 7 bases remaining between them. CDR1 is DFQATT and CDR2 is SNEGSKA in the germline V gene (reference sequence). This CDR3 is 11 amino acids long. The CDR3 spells CSAPRDTEAFF. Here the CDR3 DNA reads TGCAGTGCTCCCAGGGACACTGAAGCTTTCTTT.

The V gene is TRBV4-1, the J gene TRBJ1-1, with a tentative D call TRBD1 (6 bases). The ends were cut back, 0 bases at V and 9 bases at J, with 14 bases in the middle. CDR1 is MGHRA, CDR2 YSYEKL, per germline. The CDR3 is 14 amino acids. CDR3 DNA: TGCGCCAGCAGCCAAGAGGTTCGGGACATCCAAGCTTTCTTT. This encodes CASSQEVRDIQAFF.

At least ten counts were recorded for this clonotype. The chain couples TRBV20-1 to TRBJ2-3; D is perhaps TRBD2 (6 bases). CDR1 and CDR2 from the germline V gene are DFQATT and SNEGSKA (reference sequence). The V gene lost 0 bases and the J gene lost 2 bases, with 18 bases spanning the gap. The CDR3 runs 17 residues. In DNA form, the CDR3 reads TGCAGTGCTAGAGATCCGGAGGGACCAAGAATCACAGATACGCAGTATTTT. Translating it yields CSARDPEGPRITDTQYF.

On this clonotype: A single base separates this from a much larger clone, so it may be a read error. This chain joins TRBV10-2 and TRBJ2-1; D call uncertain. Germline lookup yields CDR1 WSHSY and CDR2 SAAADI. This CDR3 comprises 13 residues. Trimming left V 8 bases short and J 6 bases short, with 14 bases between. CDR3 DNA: TGCGCCAGCGGCCTAGAAGGGATCAATGAGCAGTTCTTC. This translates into CASGLEGINEQFF.

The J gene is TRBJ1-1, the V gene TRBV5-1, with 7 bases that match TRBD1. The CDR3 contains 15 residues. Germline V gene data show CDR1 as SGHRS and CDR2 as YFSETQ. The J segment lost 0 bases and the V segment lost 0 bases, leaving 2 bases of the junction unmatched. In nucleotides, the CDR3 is TGCGCCAGCAGCTTGGACAGGGGTTTGAACACTGAAGCTTTCTTT. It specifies CASSLDRGLNTEAFF. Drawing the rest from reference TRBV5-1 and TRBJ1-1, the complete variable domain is KAGVTQTPRYLIKTRGQQVTLSCSPISGHRSVSWYQQTPGQGLQFLFEYFSETQRNKGNFPGRFSGRQFSNSRSEMNVSTLELGDSALYLCASSLDRGLNTEAFFGQGTRLTVV.

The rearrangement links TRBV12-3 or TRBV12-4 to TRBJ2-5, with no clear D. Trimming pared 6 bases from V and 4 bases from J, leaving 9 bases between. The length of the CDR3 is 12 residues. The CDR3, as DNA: TGTGCCAGCAGCTCAAACGCAGAGACCCAGTACTTC. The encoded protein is CASSSNAETQYF.

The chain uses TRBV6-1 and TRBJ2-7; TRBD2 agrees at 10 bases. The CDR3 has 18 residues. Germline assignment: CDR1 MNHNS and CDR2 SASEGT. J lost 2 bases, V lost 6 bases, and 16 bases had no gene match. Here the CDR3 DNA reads TGTGCCAGCAGCCACAGGGGTGCTAGCGGGAGAGGCACCTACGAGCAGTACTTC. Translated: CASSHRGASGRGTYEQYF.

CDR3 nucleotide sequence: TGTGCCAGCAGCTTAGTGGGTACGGTGGATACGCAGTATTTT. As protein: CASSLVGTVDTQYF. The chain joins TRBV7-8 to TRBJ2-3; D ambiguous. The CDR3 is made up of 14 amino acids. Germline V gives CDR1 SGHVS, CDR2 FQNEAQ. Trimming removed 1 base from V and 6 bases from J, with 11 bases in between.

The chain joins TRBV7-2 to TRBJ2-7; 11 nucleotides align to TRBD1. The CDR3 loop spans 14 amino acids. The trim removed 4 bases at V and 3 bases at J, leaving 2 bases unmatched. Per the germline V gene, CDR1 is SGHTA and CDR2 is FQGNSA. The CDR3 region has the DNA TGTGCCAGCAGCTGGGACAGGGGGGACTACGAGCAGTACTTC. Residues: CASSWDRGDYEQYF.

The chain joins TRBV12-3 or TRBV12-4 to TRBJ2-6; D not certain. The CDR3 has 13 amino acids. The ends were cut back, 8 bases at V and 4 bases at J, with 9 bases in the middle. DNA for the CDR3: TGTGCCAGCGGGTACTACGGGGCCAACGTCCTGACTTTC. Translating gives CASGYYGANVLTF.

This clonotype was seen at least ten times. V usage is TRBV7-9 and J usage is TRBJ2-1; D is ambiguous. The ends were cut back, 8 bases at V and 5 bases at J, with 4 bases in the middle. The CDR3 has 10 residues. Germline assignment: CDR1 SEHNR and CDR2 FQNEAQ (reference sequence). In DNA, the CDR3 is TGTGCCAGCGGGGACAATGAGCAGTTCTTC. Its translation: CASGDNEQFF.

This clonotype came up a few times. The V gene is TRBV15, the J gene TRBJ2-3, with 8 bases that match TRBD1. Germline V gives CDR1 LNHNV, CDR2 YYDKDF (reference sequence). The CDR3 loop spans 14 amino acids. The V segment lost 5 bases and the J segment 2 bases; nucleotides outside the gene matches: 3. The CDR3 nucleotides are TGTGCCACCAGCCAGGGGGCTTCCACAGATACGCAGTATTTT. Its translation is CATSQGASTDTQYF.

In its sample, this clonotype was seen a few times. The CDR3 loop is CASSQDQQGPATNEKLFF. The CDR3 DNA reads TGCGCCAGCAGCCAAGATCAACAGGGACCAGCAACTAATGAAAAACTGTTTTTT. The V and J genes are TRBV4-3 and TRBJ1-4, with a tentative D call TRBD1 (6 bases). V lost 0 bases to trimming and J lost 0 bases, with 14 bases between them. The CDR3 is made up of 18 amino acids. Germline values: CDR1 LGHNA, CDR2 YSLEER.

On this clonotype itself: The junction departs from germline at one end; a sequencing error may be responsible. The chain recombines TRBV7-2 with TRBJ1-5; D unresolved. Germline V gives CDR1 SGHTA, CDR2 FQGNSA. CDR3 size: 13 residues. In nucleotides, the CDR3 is TGTGCCGGCAGCTCCGAACAGAATCAGCCCCAGCATTTT. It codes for CAGSSEQNQPQHF.

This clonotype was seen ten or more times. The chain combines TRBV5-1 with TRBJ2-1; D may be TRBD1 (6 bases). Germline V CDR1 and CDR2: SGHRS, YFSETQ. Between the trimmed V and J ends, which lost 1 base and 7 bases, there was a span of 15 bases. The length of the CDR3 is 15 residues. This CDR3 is CASSLLRDTLNEQFF. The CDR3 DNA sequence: TGCGCCAGCAGCTTGTTACGGGACACCTTAAATGAGCAGTTCTTC.

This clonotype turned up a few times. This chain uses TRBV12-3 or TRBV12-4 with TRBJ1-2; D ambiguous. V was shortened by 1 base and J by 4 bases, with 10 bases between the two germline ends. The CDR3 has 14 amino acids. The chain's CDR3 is CASSLGSPTYGYTF. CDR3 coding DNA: TGTGCCAGCAGTTTAGGTTCGCCGACCTATGGCTACACCTTC.

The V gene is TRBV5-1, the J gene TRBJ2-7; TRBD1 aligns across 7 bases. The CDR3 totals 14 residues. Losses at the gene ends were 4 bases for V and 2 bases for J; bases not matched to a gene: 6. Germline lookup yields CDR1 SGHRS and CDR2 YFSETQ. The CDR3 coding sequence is TGCGCCAGCAGCGGGGCAGGGGGAGCCTACGAGCAGTACTTC. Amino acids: CASSGAGGAYEQYF.